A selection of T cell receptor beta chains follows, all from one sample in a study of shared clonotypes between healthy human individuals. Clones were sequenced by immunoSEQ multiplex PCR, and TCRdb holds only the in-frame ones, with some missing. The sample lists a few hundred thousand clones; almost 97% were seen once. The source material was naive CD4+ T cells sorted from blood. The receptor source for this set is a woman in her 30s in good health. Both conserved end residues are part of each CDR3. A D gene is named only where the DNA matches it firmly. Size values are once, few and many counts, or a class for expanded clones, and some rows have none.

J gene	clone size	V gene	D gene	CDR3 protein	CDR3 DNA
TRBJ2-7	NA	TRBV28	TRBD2	CASSPASGISYEQYF	TGTGCCAGCAGTCCAGCTAGCGGAATCTCCTACGAGCAGTACTTC
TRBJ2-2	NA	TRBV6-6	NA	CASSTITGILGELFF	TGTGCCAGCAGTACGATCACAGGGATCTTAGGGGAGCTGTTTTTT
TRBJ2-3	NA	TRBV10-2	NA	CASTRSSDTQYF	TGCGCCAGCACTCGATCCTCAGATACGCAGTATTTT
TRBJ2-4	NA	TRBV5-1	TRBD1	CASTSLGQRENIQYF	TGCGCCAGCACCTCTCTGGGACAGAGGGAAAACATTCAGTACTTC
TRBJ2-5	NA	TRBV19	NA	CASSRAQETQYF	TGTGCCAGTAGTAGGGCCCAAGAGACCCAGTACTTC
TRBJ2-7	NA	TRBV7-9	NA	CASSPPRAYEQYF	TGTGCCAGCAGCCCCCCTCGGGCCTACGAGCAGTACTTC
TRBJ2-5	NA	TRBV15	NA	CATSRDHNREGEQYF	TGTGCCACCAGCAGAGATCACAACAGGGAAGGGGAGCAGTACTTC
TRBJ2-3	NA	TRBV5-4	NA	CASLSGGSSTDTQYF	TGTGCCAGCTTATCGGGCGGCTCTAGCACAGATACGCAGTATTTT
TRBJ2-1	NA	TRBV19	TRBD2	CASSSPRGREGAEQFF	TGTGCCAGTAGTTCCCCGAGGGGACGGGAGGGTGCTGAGCAGTTCTTC
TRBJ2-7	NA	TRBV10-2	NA	CASTGDVSYEQYF	TGCGCCAGCACTGGGGATGTGTCCTACGAGCAGTACTTC
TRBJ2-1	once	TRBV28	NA	CASGSSSYNEQFF	TGTGCCAGCGGGAGTAGCTCCTACAATGAGCAGTTCTTC
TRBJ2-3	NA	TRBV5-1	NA	CASSSEGSGDTQYF	TGCGCCAGCAGCTCTGAGGGCTCGGGAGATACGCAGTATTTT
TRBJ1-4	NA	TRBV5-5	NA	CASSFRARGNEKLFF	TGTGCCAGCAGCTTTCGGGCGCGCGGCAATGAAAAACTGTTTTTT
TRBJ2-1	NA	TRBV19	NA	CASSGSTYNEQFF	TGTGCCAGTAGCGGGAGTACCTACAATGAGCAGTTCTTC